A single sample is the source of the 25 T cell receptor beta chains below, sequenced in a study of T cell repertoires in cytomegalovirus infection. From the reads, TCRdb called clonotypes with MiXCR, one entry per CDR3 protein. The table has under 600,000 distinct CDR3 sequences, about 15% seen once. The sequenced material came from CD8+ T cells from PBMCs. Every receptor here comes from a human donor in good health (CMV status not recorded). Some clones in this sample may be carry-over from other donors' samples.

This clonotype was detected only a few times. At one end, the junction sequence differs from germline, possibly due to a read error. The chain has TRBV4-1 and TRBJ2-2, with D possibly being TRBD1 or TRBD2 (6 bases each). Per germline, CDR1 MGHRA and CDR2 YSYEKL. The CDR3 loop spans 15 amino acids. CDR3 region: CASQYGGQNTGELFF. In nucleotides, the CDR3 is TGTGCCAGCCAGTACGGGGGCCAGAACACCGGGGAGCTGTTTTTT.

The rearrangement uses TRBV20-1 and TRBJ2-7; maybe TRBD2 (5 bases). Looked up from germline, CDR1 is DFQATT and CDR2 is SNEGSKA (reference sequence). The CDR3 is made up of 12 amino acids. V dropped 3 bases and J dropped 0 bases, with 6 bases sitting between them. CDR3 sequence (DNA): TGCAGTGCTAGGGGAGACTCCTACGAGCAGTACTTC. Translation: CSARGDSYEQYF.

This clonotype was found many times. This chain uses TRBV7-3 with TRBJ2-1; no definite D call. In germline, CDR1 is SGHTA, CDR2 FQGTGA. The V and J ends lost 4 bases and 7 bases respectively, with 11 bases between them. CDR3 length: 13 residues. CDR3 region: CASSSDLTNEQFF. The CDR3 bases are TGTGCCAGCAGCTCCGACCTTACAAATGAGCAGTTCTTC.

This chain joins TRBV4-1 and TRBJ1-6; no clear D. V gave up 5 bases and J gave up 10 bases, with 18 bases separating them. This CDR3 region has 15 residues. Germline assignment: CDR1 MGHRA and CDR2 YSYEKL. CDR3 sequence reads: CASSVRTEIASPLHF. The CDR3 nucleotides are TGCGCCAGCAGCGTTCGGACGGAGATAGCATCACCCCTCCACTTT.

As regards this clonotype: A much larger clone differs from this one at a single base, so this may be a read error. DNA of the CDR3: TGTGCCAAAGAGGGACAGAGGTCCAATCAGCCCCAGCATTTT. This gives the protein CAKEGQRSNQPQHF. The genes are TRBV19 and TRBJ1-5, with 7 positions matching TRBD1. This CDR3 comprises 14 residues. The ends lost 10 bases at V and 3 bases at J; junction bases unmatched: 9. Germline-derived CDR1 and CDR2 are LNHDA and SQIVND (reference sequence).

This clonotype has only a few counts. The rearrangement uses TRBV2 and TRBJ1-6, with D perhaps TRBD1 (5 bases). The CDR3 runs 12 residues. Germline V gives CDR1 SNHLY, CDR2 FYNNEI. With 3 bases removed from V and 10 bases from J, the gap between germline ends came to 7 bases. CDR3 nucleotides: TGTGCCAGCAGTGACAGGGAGTCACCCCTCCACTTT. It codes for CASSDRESPLHF. Looking up the rest from reference TRBV2 and TRBJ1-6 gives the full variable domain: EPEVTQTPSHQVTQMGQEVILRCVPISNHLYFYWYRQILGQKVEFLVSFYNNEISEKSEIFDDQFSVERPDGSNFTLKIRSTKLEDSAMYFCASSDRESPLHFGNGTRLTVT.

This clonotype was found many times. The chain combines TRBV4-1 with TRBJ1-5, with 7 bases identical to TRBD1. V shed 1 base, J shed 2 bases, and the junction held 8 bases outside the gene matches. Germline values: CDR1 MGHRA, CDR2 YSYEKL. This CDR3 contains 17 residues. CDR3 residues: CASSQALTGDGNQPQHF. The CDR3 coding sequence is TGCGCCAGCAGCCAAGCCCTCACAGGGGACGGCAATCAGCCCCAGCATTTT.

With respect to this clonotype: A much larger clonotype is one base distant, so this may be a read error. This chain uses TRBV28 with TRBJ2-1; tentative D call: TRBD1 (6 bases). CDR1 MDHEN and CDR2 SYDVKM come from the germline V gene. V lost 9 bases to trimming and J lost 0 bases, with 15 bases between them. The CDR3 contains 15 residues. The CDR3 region is CARRWTVSSYNEQFF. The CDR3 DNA is TGTGCCAGAAGGTGGACAGTGAGCTCCTACAATGAGCAGTTCTTC.

This rearrangement joins TRBV6-2 or TRBV6-3 to TRBJ2-7; a weak D match, TRBD1 (5 bases). This CDR3 spans 14 amino acids. The ends were cut back, 0 bases at V and 6 bases at J, with 12 bases in the middle. Per germline, CDR1 MNHEY and CDR2 SVGEGT. CDR3 residues: CASSYSSQGREQYF. The CDR3 region has the DNA TGTGCCAGCAGTTACTCCAGCCAGGGTCGCGAGCAGTACTTC.

Notes on this clonotype: A junction end diverges from the germline sequence, so it may reflect a read error. V is TRBV6-5 and J is TRBJ2-1; 8 bases match TRBD1. This CDR3 comprises 13 residues. CDR1 and CDR2 from the germline V gene are MNHEY and SVGAGI. CDR3 nucleotides: TGTGCCAACAGTCCCCAGGGGGCTAATGAGCAGTTCTTC. Translating gives CANSPQGANEQFF.

As for this clonotype: The CDR3 does not close with the conserved phenylalanine or tryptophan, likely indicating a read error. The chain uses TRBV7-4 and TRBJ1-2; TRBD1 aligns across 7 bases. CDR3 size: 13 residues. With 6 bases clipped from V and 5 bases from J, the junction kept 6 bases outside the gene matches. The germline CDR1 and CDR2 sequences are SGHVT and SQSDAQ. The CDR3 DNA is TGTGCCAGCAGAGGCGACAGGGTTTATGGCTACACCTGC. It encodes CASRGDRVYGYTC.

The J gene is TRBJ2-2, the V gene TRBV5-6; TRBD2 is a possible D gene (6 bases). Germline-derived CDR1 and CDR2 are SGHDT and YYEEEE. V was shortened by 1 base and J by 1 base, with 8 bases between the two germline ends. The length of the CDR3 is 15 residues. CDR3 sequence reads: CASSLRERNTGELFF. The DNA of the CDR3 is TGTGCCAGCAGCTTGCGGGAGCGGAACACCGGGGAGCTGTTTTTT.

The chain joins TRBV3-1 to TRBJ2-1; 13 nucleotides match TRBD2. This CDR3 has 19 residues. V trimming: 0 bases; J trimming: 7 bases; junction bases outside the gene matches: 12. Germline-derived CDR1 and CDR2 are LGHDT and YNNKEL (reference sequence). DNA for the CDR3: TGTGCCAGCAGCCAAGATAACATACTAGCGGGAGGGCCTATGAATGAGCAGTTCTTC. It translates to CASSQDNILAGGPMNEQFF.

The rearrangement uses TRBV12-3 or TRBV12-4 and TRBJ2-1; D uncertain. V lost 4 bases and J lost 4, with 11 bases in between. The length of the CDR3 is 14 residues. The CDR3 here is CASSSLSWYNEQFF. The CDR3 nucleotides read TGTGCCAGCAGTTCACTCTCCTGGTACAATGAGCAGTTCTTC.

This clonotype was observed at least ten times. The genes are TRBV12-3 or TRBV12-4 and TRBJ1-6; TRBD1 is a possible D gene (5 bases). Trimming took 2 bases from V and 3 from J, leaving 8 bases between them. The CDR3 consists of 15 residues. This CDR3 reads CASSLSGDYNSPLHF. For the CDR3, the DNA is TGTGCCAGCAGTTTATCGGGGGACTATAATTCACCCCTCCACTTT.

The chain uses TRBV28 and TRBJ2-5; D may be TRBD1 (5 bases). CDR3 length: 16 amino acids. Trimming shortened V by 4 bases and J by 7 bases, and 22 bases separated the two germline ends. CDR1 is MDHEN and CDR2 is SYDVKM in the germline V gene. The CDR3 reads CASSSDRSTELGTQYF. The CDR3 DNA reads TGTGCCAGCAGTTCCGACCGATCGACAGAGTTAGGGACCCAGTACTTC. The full variable domain, rest sourced from reference TRBV28 and TRBJ2-5, is DVKVTQSSRYLVKRTGEKVFLECVQDMDHENMFWYRQDPGLGLRLIYFSYDVKMKEKGDIPEGYSVSREKKERFSLILESASTNQTSMYLCASSSDRSTELGTQYFGPGTRLLVL.

At least ten counts were recorded for this clonotype. The CDR3 sequence is CASSSLGEDSYNEQFF. CDR3 DNA: TGTGCCAGCAGTTCCCTCGGGGAAGACTCCTACAATGAGCAGTTCTTC. This chain uses TRBV7-9 with TRBJ2-1; D may be TRBD2 (5 bases). Germline CDR1 and CDR2: SEHNR and FQNEAQ (reference sequence). Deletions cut 6 bases from V and 0 bases from J, with 15 bases between. The CDR3 sequence is 16 residues long.

V gene TRBV4-2 combines with J gene TRBJ2-1; D might be TRBD2 (5 bases). V shed 0 bases and J shed 0 bases, with 9 bases lying between them. The CDR3 spans 16 residues. Per germline, CDR1 LGHNA and CDR2 YNFKEQ. This chain's CDR3 is CASSQEGSGSYNEQFF. CDR3 DNA sequence: TGTGCCAGCAGCCAAGAAGGAAGCGGCTCCTACAATGAGCAGTTCTTC.

This clonotype was recorded at least ten times. The chain's CDR3 is CASSLDVNTEAFF. The CDR3 nucleotides read TGTGCCAGCAGCTTGGACGTGAACACTGAAGCTTTCTTT. The chain links TRBV7-9 to TRBJ1-1; D uncertain. Germline lookup yields CDR1 SEHNR and CDR2 FQNEAQ (reference sequence). The CDR3 is 13 amino acids. Trimming took off 3 bases at V and 0 bases at J, with 5 bases between the two ends.

The chain joins TRBV2 to TRBJ2-5; D gene ambiguous. Trimming removed 1 base at V and 1 base at J, with 10 bases between. This CDR3 has 15 residues. CDR1 is SNHLY and CDR2 is FYNNEI in the germline V gene. In DNA form, the CDR3 reads TGTGCCAGCAGTGAAGGGAACCAAATCCAAGAGACCCAGTACTTC. It codes for CASSEGNQIQETQYF. The variable domain in full, completed from reference TRBV2 and TRBJ2-5, reads EPEVTQTPSHQVTQMGQEVILRCVPISNHLYFYWYRQILGQKVEFLVSFYNNEISEKSEIFDDQFSVERPDGSNFTLKIRSTKLEDSAMYFCASSEGNQIQETQYFGPGTRLLVL.

In the case of this clonotype: The junction shows a germline mismatch at one end, possibly a read error. V and J are TRBV7-2 and TRBJ2-3, with D possibly being TRBD2 (6 bases). Germline V gene lookup returns CDR1 SGHTA and CDR2 FQGNSA. This CDR3 is 15 amino acids long. In DNA form, the CDR3 reads TGTGCCAGCAGCTTATACGGCGGGAATCAGGATACGCAGTCTTTT. It translates to CASSLYGGNQDTQSF.

This clonotype was counted many times. J is TRBJ2-1 and V is TRBV7-2; D might be TRBD2 (7 bases). V gave up 7 bases and J gave up 6 bases, with 22 bases separating them. The CDR3 length is 16 residues. Germline CDR1 and CDR2: SGHTA and FQGNSA. The DNA of the CDR3 is TGTGCCAGCACCCCGGCCGGGGGGCAAGGGAGCAATGAGCAGTTCTTC. Encoded protein: CASTPAGGQGSNEQFF.

CDR3 sequence (DNA): TGTGCCAGCAAAGGGACTAGCCACAATGAGCAGTTCTTC. It translates to CASKGTSHNEQFF. This rearrangement joins TRBV2 to TRBJ2-1, with 9 bases that match TRBD2. Germline CDR1 SNHLY, CDR2 FYNNEI. CDR3 length: 13 amino acids. The V gene end was trimmed by 7 bases and the J gene end by 5 bases; junction bases not matched to a gene: 3.

The chain is built from TRBV30 and TRBJ2-7, with D possibly matching TRBD2 (6 bases). CDR3 length: 12 residues. Germline values: CDR1 GTSNPN, CDR2 SVGIG (reference sequence). The CDR3 DNA is TGTACGCTGGGGACTCTCACCTACGAGCAGTACTTC. Translated, it gives CTLGTLTYEQYF.

The chain employs TRBV27 and TRBJ2-7; a possible D gene is TRBD1 (6 bases). The ends were cut back, 6 bases at V and 3 bases at J, with 12 bases in the middle. The germline V gene encodes CDR1 MNHEY and CDR2 SMNVEV (reference sequence). This CDR3 is 13 amino acids long. Written as DNA, the CDR3 is TGTGCCAGCAGCTACAGGGTGGACTACGAGCAGTACTTC. Its translation is CASSYRVDYEQYF.